The 13 T cell receptor beta chains below all came from one sample that was sequenced in a study of Graves' ophthalmopathy and Graves' hyperthyroidism. The authors amplified TCR beta CDR3 regions from RNA transcripts. HTBI primers were employed in first-round RT-PCR, then a second-round multiplex PCR followed. In TCRdb, the multiplex PCR reads were re-called with MiXCR into one record per CDR3 protein. The sample includes about 400,000 distinct CDR3 sequences, about 16% of them seen just once. Sequenced material: peripheral blood. The receptors were sampled from a woman aged 18-29 years with stable Graves' hyperthyroidism.

This clonotype was recorded many times. This chain uses TRBV20-1 with TRBJ2-5, with D possibly being TRBD1 or TRBD2 (5 bases each). V lost 0 bases and J lost 5, with 10 bases in between. CDR1 is DFQATT, CDR2 SNEGSKA, per germline (reference sequence). This CDR3 is 13 amino acids long. The CDR3 protein is CSARERGMETQYF. The CDR3 DNA sequence: TGCAGTGCTAGAGAGAGGGGCATGGAGACCCAGTACTTC.

This clonotype has at least ten counts. The DNA for the CDR3 is TGTGCCAGCAGCTTAGGGTCTTCCCTCTACGAGCAGTACTTC. It translates to CASSLGSSLYEQYF. This sequence joins TRBV7-2 and TRBJ2-7; D is uncertain. The germline gives CDR1 SGHTA, CDR2 FQGNSA. The CDR3 loop spans 14 amino acids. Trimming shortened V by 1 base and J by 3 bases, and 10 bases separated the two germline ends.

The chain couples TRBV7-8 to TRBJ2-7; no firm D call. The assigned J gene may be wrong: the sequence end matches TRBJ2-5 better. The CDR3 spans 14 residues. Germline CDR1 SGHVS, CDR2 FQNEAQ. CDR3 residues: CASSFTQSQETQYF. The DNA for the CDR3 is TGTGCCAGCAGCTTCACACAGTCCCAAGAGACCCAGTACTTC.

This clonotype occurred many times. The chain recombines TRBV6-2 or TRBV6-3 with TRBJ1-5; D possibly corresponds to TRBD1 (5 bases). Between the trimmed V and J ends, which lost 8 bases and 1 base, there was a span of 18 bases. CDR3 length: 16 amino acids. Germline V gives CDR1 MNHEY, CDR2 SVGEGT. The CDR3 DNA sequence: TGTGCCAGCTGCCGCCCGGGGGTAGGGAGCAATCAGCCCCAGCATTTT. It encodes CASCRPGVGSNQPQHF.

DNA of the CDR3: TGTGCCAGCAGCTTACGGCGGGGGGGCCGACGAACGTTTAACTACGAGCAGTACTTC. Residues: CASSLRRGGRRTFNYEQYF. The V call is TRBV5-4, the J call TRBJ2-7; 9 nucleotides agree with TRBD2. J lost 3 bases, V lost 2 bases, and 18 bases had no gene match. This CDR3 region has 19 residues. Germline V lookup: CDR1 SGHNT, CDR2 YYREEE (reference sequence).

This clonotype has only a few counts. The chain recombines TRBV6-2 or TRBV6-3 with TRBJ2-2, with 9 nucleotides matching TRBD1. The CDR3 sequence is 18 residues long. V was clipped by 2 bases and J by 5 bases; unmatched bases: 12. The germline V gene has CDR1 MNHEY and CDR2 SVGEGT. CDR3 bases: TGTGCCAGCAGTTACAAACCCTACAGGGGGCATTTAACCGGGGAGCTGTTTTTT. This translates into CASSYKPYRGHLTGELFF.

The genes are TRBV9 and TRBJ1-1; 7 bases line up with TRBD1. The CDR3 sequence is 15 residues long. V was clipped by 3 bases and J by 5 bases; unmatched bases: 10. Germline CDR1 reads SGDLS; CDR2 reads YYNGEE. The CDR3 region is CASSDARDSYTEAFF. CDR3 bases: TGTGCCAGCAGCGATGCCCGGGACAGCTATACTGAAGCTTTCTTT.

V is TRBV9 and J is TRBJ1-6, with D possibly being TRBD1 (6 bases). CDR3 length: 16 residues. In germline, CDR1 is SGDLS, CDR2 YYNGEE. The V gene lost 0 bases and the J gene lost 4 bases, with 11 bases spanning the gap. CDR3 amino acids: CASSVDGTPYNSPLHF. The CDR3 nucleotides are TGTGCCAGCAGCGTAGATGGGACACCGTATAATTCACCCCTCCACTTT.

This clonotype was picked up many times. The chain carries TRBV6-2 or TRBV6-3 and TRBJ1-5; the match to TRBD1 covers 8 bases. Germline assignment: CDR1 MNHEY and CDR2 SVGEGT. With 8 bases clipped from V and 6 bases from J, the junction kept 6 bases outside the gene matches. This CDR3 is 13 amino acids long. The CDR3 loop is CASQDRGGQPQHF. The CDR3 nucleotides read TGTGCCAGCCAAGACAGGGGCGGTCAGCCCCAGCATTTT.

This chain uses TRBV7-9 with TRBJ2-7; a weak D match, TRBD1 (7 bases). V lost 2 bases to trimming and J lost 9 bases, with 14 bases between them. Germline V CDR1 and CDR2: SEHNR, FQNEAQ (reference sequence). The CDR3 contains 13 residues. The CDR3 sequence is CASSLPGRGAQYF. The CDR3 DNA reads as TGTGCCAGCAGCTTACCTGGCAGGGGGGCGCAGTACTTC.

The genes are TRBV12-3 or TRBV12-4 and TRBJ1-1; no clear D gene. Trimming took off 3 bases at V and 1 base at J, with 9 bases between the two ends. The CDR3 runs to 14 residues. For the CDR3, the DNA is TGTGCCAGCAGTTTCTCCGAAAAGAACACTGAAGCTTTCTTT. Protein sequence: CASSFSEKNTEAFF.

This clonotype came up many times. The genes are TRBV12-5 and TRBJ2-6; D is ambiguous. Germline V gene sequence: CDR1 LGHNT, CDR2 FRNRAP. Trimming stripped 5 bases from V and 1 base from J, with 9 bases between. The length of the CDR3 is 15 residues. CDR3 in DNA: TGTGCTAGTGGTCGGAACACTTCTGGGGCCAACGTCCTGACTTTC. Amino acid sequence: CASGRNTSGANVLTF.

About this clonotype itself: A much bigger clone sits one base away, suggesting this may be a read error. CDR3 in amino acids: CASSPGRSFPRELFF. DNA for the CDR3: TGTGCCAGCAGCCCGGGGAGGTCCTTTCCCAGGGAGCTGTTTTTT. The J gene is TRBJ2-2, the V gene TRBV12-3 or TRBV12-4, with D tentatively TRBD2 (6 bases). This CDR3 is 15 amino acids long. V lost 6 bases and J lost 9, with 20 bases in between.